This T cell receptor (beta chain) was identified during a study of regulatory T cells in long-lasting Graves disease. Findings and limits, study-wide: Whereas 1,000 or so public clonotypes were shared by new patients, persistent patients shared more, at a few thousand.

A remark on this clonotype: As yet, its antigen is unknown.

V was pared by 7 bases and J by 3 bases, with 3 bases of the junction left unmatched. CDR1 is LNHDA and CDR2 is SQIVND in the germline V gene (reference sequence). The CDR3 is made up of 13 amino acids. Construction of TCR beta libraries relied on iRepertoire HTBI primers and on Arm-PCR targeting CDR3 regions. TCRdb ran MiXCR on the multiplex PCR reads and lists one entry per CDR3 protein. The sample gives 700,000 or so distinct CDR3 sequences, 25% to 35% of which show up once; 40% to 55% is in the top ten. Noted time point: persistent/refractory GD, antithyroid drugs over 5 years with positive TRAb. Isolated PBMC RNA provided the starting material for the TCR library.

The chain links TRBV19 to TRBJ2-5, with TRBD2 matching over 9 bases. The specimen was peripheral blood mononuclear cells (PBMCs), collected when the disease was refractory, from a patient treated with antithyroid drugs. The source of this sequence is a female donor with Graves disease. CDR3: CASKASGKETQYF. CDR3 in DNA: TGTGCCAGTAAGGCTAGCGGGAAAGAGACCCAGTACTTC.